Listed below are T cell receptor beta chains from one sample, sequenced in a study of regulatory T cells in long-lasting Graves disease. TCRdb itself ran the multiplex PCR reads through MiXCR, one entry per CDR3 protein. This sample has approximately 440,000 distinct CDR3 sequences, with 20% to 30% found just once. The material sequenced was peripheral blood mononuclear cells (PBMCs), taken when the disease was refractory, from a patient treated with antithyroid drugs. These receptors came from a female donor with Graves disease. Each CDR3 is given with its conserved first and last residue. A D gene is named only where the DNA matches it firmly. Only some rows state a clone size, as once, few, many or a class for expanded clones.

CDR3nt | CDR3aa | v_gene | abundance | d_gene | j_gene
TGTGCCAGCAGTCCGGGACAGCTCGAAAAACTGTTTTTT | CASSPGQLEKLFF | TRBV28 | many | TRBD1 | TRBJ1-4
TGTGCCAGCCGCAGGACGGGGGGCCAGCCCCAGCATTTT | CASRRTGGQPQHF | TRBV6-1 | many | NA | TRBJ1-5
TGTGCCAGCAGTAACTATAACACCGGGGAGCTGTTTTTT | CASSNYNTGELFF | TRBV6-5 | many | NA | TRBJ2-2
TGCGCCAGCACCGGCTCCAGGGGGCTGAACACTGAAGCTTTCTTT | CASTGSRGLNTEAFF | TRBV5-1 | many | TRBD1 | TRBJ1-1
TGTGCCAGCAGCCCTTCGAGACCCCAAGAGTATAATTCACCCCTCCACTTT | CASSPSRPQEYNSPLHF | TRBV27 | NA | NA | TRBJ1-6
TGCGCCAGCAGTCCCGACAGGAACTCTGGGGCCAACGTCCTGACTTTC | CASSPDRNSGANVLTF | TRBV5-1 | NA | NA | TRBJ2-6
TGTGCCAGCAGCTTTGACGGGGGTGCGGGCAATCAGCCCCAGCATTTT | CASSFDGGAGNQPQHF | TRBV3-1 | NA | NA | TRBJ1-5
TGTGCCAGCACTACTCCGACAGGGGCACCGCCCGAAGCTTTCTTT | CASTTPTGAPPEAFF | TRBV12-3/TRBV12-4 | NA | TRBD1 | TRBJ1-1
TGTGCCAGCAGCTCAAATTCGGGCCGGAACACTGAAGCTTTCTTT | CASSSNSGRNTEAFF | TRBV7-8 | many | NA | TRBJ1-1
TGTGCCTGTGGTATGAACTACGAGCAGTACTTC | CACGMNYEQYF | TRBV30 | few | NA | TRBJ2-7
TGCAGTGCCGGACAGGGAGGCTACGAGCAGTACTTC | CSAGQGGYEQYF | TRBV20-1 | NA | TRBD1 | TRBJ2-7
TGTGCCAGCAGCCAGGATGTAACGAGGGAAAAACTGTTTTTT | CASSQDVTREKLFF | TRBV5-4 | few | NA | TRBJ1-4
TGTGCCAGCAGCTCCTCGGGGACGGGGAAGCTTTCCGAGCAGTACTTC | CASSSSGTGKLSEQYF | TRBV12-3/TRBV12-4 | few | NA | TRBJ2-7
TGTGCCAGCATTGGACATCGAATAAACACTGAAGCTTTCTTT | CASIGHRINTEAFF | TRBV2 | many | NA | TRBJ1-1
TGTGCCAGCAGGGCACCCAGCTCCTATAATTCACCCCTCCACTTT | CASRAPSSYNSPLHF | TRBV27 | NA | NA | TRBJ1-6
TGTGCCAGCAGTTTGAGTAGGGACCAGGAAGCTTTCTTT | CASSLSRDQEAFF | TRBV28 | many | NA | TRBJ1-1
TGTGCCAGTGGGACTAGCGGGATACCCAGGGTTGGCGAGCAGTACTTC | CASGTSGIPRVGEQYF | TRBV19 | NA | TRBD2 | TRBJ2-7
TGTGCCAGCAGCTTAGGTCGACTAGCGGGAGCAGATACGCAGTATTTT | CASSLGRLAGADTQYF | TRBV7-8 | NA | TRBD2 | TRBJ2-3
TGCAGCGGGCGAGGGGTTTTGGGAACTGAAGCTTTCTTT | CSGRGVLGTEAFF | TRBV29-1 | many | NA | TRBJ1-1
TGTGCCAGCAGTGAGGGCTACCGTTTCACCGGGGAGCTGTTTTTT | CASSEGYRFTGELFF | TRBV2 | few | NA | TRBJ2-2
TGTGCCTGGCATCGGGGGACAGGGGGAGTGGGGGCCAACGTCCTGACTTTC | CAWHRGTGGVGANVLTF | TRBV30 | few | TRBD1 | TRBJ2-6
TGCGCCAGCAGCCAAATGCAGGGAAACTACGAGCAGTACTTC | CASSQMQGNYEQYF | TRBV5-1 | few | NA | TRBJ2-7
TGTGCCACCAGTGATTTTCACACCGGGGAGCTGTTTTTT | CATSDFHTGELFF | TRBV24-1 | once | NA | TRBJ2-2
TGTGCCATTGGACAGGGGGTTAATCAGCCCCAGCATTTT | CAIGQGVNQPQHF | TRBV10-3 | few | TRBD1 | TRBJ1-5